Below are 13 T cell receptor beta chains sequenced from a single sample in a study of control samples from healthy donors and cancer patients. Here immunoSEQ multiplex PCR was the method, and the copy in TCRdb shows in-frame clones only, minus some. The sample has 40,000 to 60,000 clones; around nine tenths are singletons. Sequencing was carried out using PBMCs. These receptors were obtained from a man in his fifties or sixties with head and neck cancer.

This rearrangement joins TRBV6-5 to TRBJ1-1; 7 bases match TRBD1. The CDR3 consists of 13 residues. Germline V lookup: CDR1 MNHEY, CDR2 SVGAGI. The V gene end was trimmed by 6 bases and the J gene end by 3 bases; junction bases not matched to a gene: 4. CDR3 residues: CASRTGYDTEAFF. The CDR3 DNA is TGTGCCAGCAGGACAGGGTATGACACTGAAGCTTTCTTT.

The chain employs TRBV11-2 and TRBJ2-7, with TRBD2 matching over 8 bases. The CDR3 is 16 amino acids. Trimming removed 4 bases from V and 7 bases from J; junction bases left unmatched: 15. The V gene's germline CDR1 is SGHAT and CDR2 FQNNGV. The CDR3 DNA is TGTGCCAGCAGCTACGGGGGGGGACTAGGGCCTCGGGAGCAGTACTTC. Translated: CASSYGGGLGPREQYF.

V and J are TRBV4-2 and TRBJ1-2; the D gene is possibly TRBD1 (5 bases). The V and J ends lost 1 base and 4 bases respectively, with 13 bases between them. The CDR3 spans 15 residues. CDR1 LGHNA and CDR2 YNFKEQ come from the germline V gene. This chain's CDR3 is CASSQVLGVGYGYTF. CDR3 in DNA: TGTGCCAGCAGCCAAGTGTTAGGGGTAGGCTATGGCTACACCTTC.

The chain uses TRBV14 and TRBJ2-2; the D gene is possibly TRBD1 (6 bases). The germline CDR1 and CDR2 sequences are SGHDN and FVKESK. This CDR3 spans 17 amino acids. V lost 4 bases, J lost 1 base, and 16 bases lay in between. The chain's CDR3 is CASSPWRQAMNTGELFF. CDR3 nucleotides: TGTGCCAGCAGCCCCTGGCGACAGGCCATGAACACCGGGGAGCTGTTTTTT.

V and J are TRBV28 and TRBJ2-1; 9 bases are shared with TRBD1. Germline CDR1 is MDHEN and CDR2 is SYDVKM. The CDR3 contains 16 residues. The V segment lost 5 bases and the J segment 2 bases; nucleotides outside the gene matches: 7. The CDR3 DNA sequence: TGTGCCAGCAGTCCTCAACAGGGGGCGCCCTACAATGAGCAGTTCTTC. This sequence encodes CASSPQQGAPYNEQFF.

The chain combines TRBV6-5 with TRBJ1-1; D uncertain. CDR1 and CDR2 (germline): MNHEY, SVGAGI. Trimming removed 6 bases from V and 4 bases from J, with 15 bases in between. This CDR3 has 14 residues. Here the CDR3 reads CASSSPKEFTEAFF. CDR3 DNA: TGTGCCAGCAGCTCCCCAAAAGAGTTCACTGAAGCTTTCTTT.

This clone was seen a few times. The chain has TRBV10-2 and TRBJ2-6, with TRBD1 matching over 8 bases. The ends lost 3 bases at V and 2 bases at J; junction bases unmatched: 9. Per germline, CDR1 WSHSY and CDR2 SAAADI. The CDR3 consists of 18 residues. The CDR3 sequence: CASSDPRRGLAGANVLTF. In DNA form, the CDR3 reads TGCGCCAGCAGTGATCCCCGCAGGGGGCTTGCTGGGGCCAACGTCCTGACTTTC.

The genes are TRBV28 and TRBJ2-7, with D unclear. The CDR3 extends over 13 amino acids. V shed 7 bases and J shed 3 bases, with 13 bases lying between them. CDR1 and CDR2 from the germline V gene are MDHEN and SYDVKM. The CDR3 coding sequence is TGTGCCAGCAAGGGCCAGCTAGACTACGAGCAGTACTTC. Amino acids: CASKGQLDYEQYF.

The chain joins TRBV11-2 to TRBJ2-7; D ambiguous. There are 15 residues in the CDR3. Trimming stripped 2 bases from V and 4 bases from J, with 15 bases between. Looked up from germline, CDR1 is SGHAT and CDR2 is FQNNGV. CDR3 residues: CASSLISNGEYEQYF. The CDR3 region has the DNA TGTGCCAGCAGCTTAATCAGTAATGGCGAGTACGAGCAGTACTTC.

CDR3 loop: CASSPQAPRTYEQYF. Here the CDR3 DNA reads TGTGCCAGCAGCCCCCAGGCACCAAGGACCTACGAGCAGTACTTC. The chain joins TRBV5-4 to TRBJ2-7, with unresolved D. This CDR3 spans 15 amino acids. The V gene's germline CDR1 is SGHNT and CDR2 YYREEE (reference sequence). V was clipped by 4 bases and J by 2 bases, with 16 bases between them.

V and J are TRBV4-1 and TRBJ1-5; no reliable D call. The V gene's germline CDR1 is MGHRA and CDR2 YSYEKL. This CDR3 is built from 15 residues. The V end was cut by 1 base, the J end by 1 base, with 8 bases between. CDR3 nucleotide sequence: TGCGCCAGCAGCCAAGCCCGGCAGAGCAATCAGCCCCAGCATTTT. The encoded protein is CASSQARQSNQPQHF.

V is TRBV7-6 and J is TRBJ1-2; 8 nucleotides line up with TRBD1. The CDR3 consists of 15 residues. J gave up 7 bases and V 1 base, and 8 bases lay outside the gene matches. Germline V lookup: CDR1 SGHVS, CDR2 FNYEAQ. The CDR3 protein is CASSLVAGGASGYTF. In DNA, the CDR3 is TGTGCCAGCAGCTTAGTGGCAGGGGGCGCGTCTGGCTACACCTTC.

V and J are TRBV12-3 or TRBV12-4 and TRBJ1-2, with D maybe TRBD1 (5 bases). The CDR3 spans 13 residues. V lost 4 bases and J 7 bases, leaving 13 bases between the germline ends. CDR3 sequence (DNA): TGTGCCAGCAGTTCCGTCGGGGGATTTGGCTACACCTTC. Translating it yields CASSSVGGFGYTF.